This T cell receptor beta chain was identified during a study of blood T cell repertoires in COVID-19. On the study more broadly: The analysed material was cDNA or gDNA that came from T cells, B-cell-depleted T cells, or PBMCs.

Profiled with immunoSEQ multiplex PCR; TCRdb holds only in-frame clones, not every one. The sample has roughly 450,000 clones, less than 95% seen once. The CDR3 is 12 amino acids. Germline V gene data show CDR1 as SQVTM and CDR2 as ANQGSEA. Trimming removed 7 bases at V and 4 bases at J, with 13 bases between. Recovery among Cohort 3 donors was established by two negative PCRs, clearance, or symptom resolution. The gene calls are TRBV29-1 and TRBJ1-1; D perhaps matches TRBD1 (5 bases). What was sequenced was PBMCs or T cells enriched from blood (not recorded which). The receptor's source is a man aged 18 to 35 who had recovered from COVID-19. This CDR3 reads CSARDGGTEAFF. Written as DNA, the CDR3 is TGCAGCGCCCGGGACGGGGGCACTGAAGCTTTCTTT.